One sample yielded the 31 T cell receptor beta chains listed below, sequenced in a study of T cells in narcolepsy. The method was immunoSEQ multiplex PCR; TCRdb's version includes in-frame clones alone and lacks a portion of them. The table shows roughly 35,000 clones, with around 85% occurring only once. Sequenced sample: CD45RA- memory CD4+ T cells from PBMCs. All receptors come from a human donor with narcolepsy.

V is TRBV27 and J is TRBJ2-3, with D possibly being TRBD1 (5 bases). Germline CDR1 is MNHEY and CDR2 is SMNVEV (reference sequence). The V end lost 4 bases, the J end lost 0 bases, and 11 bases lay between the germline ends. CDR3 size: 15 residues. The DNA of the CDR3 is TGTGCCAGCAGTTGGCAGGGCCTTAGCACAGATACGCAGTATTTT. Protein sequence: CASSWQGLSTDTQYF.

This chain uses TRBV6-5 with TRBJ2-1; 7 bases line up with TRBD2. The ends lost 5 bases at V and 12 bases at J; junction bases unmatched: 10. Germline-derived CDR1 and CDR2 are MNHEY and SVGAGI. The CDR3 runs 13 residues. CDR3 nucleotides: TGTGCCAGCAGTCAGACTAGCATCTCGCGGCAGTTCTTC. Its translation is CASSQTSISRQFF.

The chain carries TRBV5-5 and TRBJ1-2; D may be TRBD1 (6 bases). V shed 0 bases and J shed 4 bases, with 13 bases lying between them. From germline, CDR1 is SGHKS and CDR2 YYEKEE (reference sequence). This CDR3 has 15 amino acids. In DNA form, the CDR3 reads TGTGCCAGCAGCTTGGAGGACAGATTCTCCTATGGCTACACCTTC. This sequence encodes CASSLEDRFSYGYTF.

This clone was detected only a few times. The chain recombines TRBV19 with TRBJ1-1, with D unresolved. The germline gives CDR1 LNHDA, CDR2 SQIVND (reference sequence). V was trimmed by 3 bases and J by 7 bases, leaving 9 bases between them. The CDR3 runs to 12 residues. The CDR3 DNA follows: TGTGCCAGTAGTATCCGATGGGGTGAAGCTTTCTTT. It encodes CASSIRWGEAFF.

CDR3 sequence: CASSLAQTPEAFF. The CDR3 DNA follows: TGTGCCAGCAGCTTAGCACAAACCCCTGAAGCTTTCTTT. The J gene is TRBJ1-1, the V gene TRBV11-2; no reliable D call. The CDR3 has 13 residues. The V end was cut by 1 base, the J end by 6 bases, with 9 bases between. Per the germline V gene, CDR1 is SGHAT and CDR2 is FQNNGV.

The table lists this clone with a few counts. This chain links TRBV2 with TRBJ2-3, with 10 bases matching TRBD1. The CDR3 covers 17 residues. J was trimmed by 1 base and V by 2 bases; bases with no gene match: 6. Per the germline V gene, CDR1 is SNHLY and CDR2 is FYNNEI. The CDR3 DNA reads TGTGCCAGCAGTGAAACCAGGACAGGGGGGGGCACAGATACGCAGTATTTT. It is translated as CASSETRTGGGTDTQYF.

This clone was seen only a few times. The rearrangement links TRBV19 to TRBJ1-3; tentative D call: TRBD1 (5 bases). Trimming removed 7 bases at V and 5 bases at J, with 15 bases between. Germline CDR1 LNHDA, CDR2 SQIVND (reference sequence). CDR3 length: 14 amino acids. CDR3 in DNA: TGTGCCAGTACCCCGGGGCAGGCAAGAAACACCATATATTTT. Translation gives CASTPGQARNTIYF. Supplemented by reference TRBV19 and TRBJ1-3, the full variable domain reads DGGITQSPKYLFRKEGQNVTLSCEQNLNHDAMYWYRQDPGQGLRLIYYSQIVNDFQKGDIAEGYSVSREKKESFPLTVTSAQKNPTAFYLCASTPGQARNTIYFGEGSWLTVV.

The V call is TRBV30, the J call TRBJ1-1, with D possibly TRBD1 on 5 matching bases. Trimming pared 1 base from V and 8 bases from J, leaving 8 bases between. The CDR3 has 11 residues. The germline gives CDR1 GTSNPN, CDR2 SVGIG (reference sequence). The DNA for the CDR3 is TGTGCCTGGAGTGACAGGACGGAAGCTTTCTTT. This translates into CAWSDRTEAFF.

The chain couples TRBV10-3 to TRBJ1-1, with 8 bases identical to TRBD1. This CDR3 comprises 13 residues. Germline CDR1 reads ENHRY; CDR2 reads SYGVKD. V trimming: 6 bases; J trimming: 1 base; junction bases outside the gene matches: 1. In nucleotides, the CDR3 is TGTGCCATCAGCAGGGGGCAGAACACTGAAGCTTTCTTT. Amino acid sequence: CAISRGQNTEAFF.

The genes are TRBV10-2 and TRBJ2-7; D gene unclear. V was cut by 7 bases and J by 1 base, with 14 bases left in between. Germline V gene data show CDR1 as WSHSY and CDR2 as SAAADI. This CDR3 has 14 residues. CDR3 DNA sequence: TGCGCCAGCATAAGGGCAAGTGGTTCCTACGAGCAGTACTTC. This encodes CASIRASGSYEQYF.

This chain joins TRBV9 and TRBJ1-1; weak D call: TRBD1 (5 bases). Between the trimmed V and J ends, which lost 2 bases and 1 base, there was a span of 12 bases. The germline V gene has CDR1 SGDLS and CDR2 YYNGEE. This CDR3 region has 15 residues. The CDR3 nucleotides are TGTGCCAGCAGCGTCACCGGGACGGAGAACACTGAAGCTTTCTTT. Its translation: CASSVTGTENTEAFF.

CDR3 sequence reads: CASRIAGSGAFF. The CDR3 region has the DNA TGTGCCAGCAGGATTGCGGGGAGCGGGGCTTTCTTT. V usage is TRBV6-1 and J usage is TRBJ1-1; D remains unclear. Germline CDR1 reads MNHNS; CDR2 reads SASEGT. This CDR3 is 12 amino acids long. Trimming stripped 6 bases from V and 11 bases from J, with 16 bases between.

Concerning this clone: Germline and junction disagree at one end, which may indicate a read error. The CDR3 sequence is CASSTGQGRIDYGYIF. CDR3 nucleotides: TGTGCCAGTAGTACAGGACAGGGGCGTATAGACTATGGCTACATCTTC. The rearrangement uses TRBV19 and TRBJ1-2, with TRBD1 matching over 9 bases. The CDR3 extends over 16 amino acids. Germline CDR1 and CDR2: LNHDA and SQIVND (reference sequence).

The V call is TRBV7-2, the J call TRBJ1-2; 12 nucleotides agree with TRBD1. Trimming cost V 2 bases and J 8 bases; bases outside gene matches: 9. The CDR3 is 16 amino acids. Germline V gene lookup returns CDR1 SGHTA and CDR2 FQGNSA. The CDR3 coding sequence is TGTGCCAGCAGCTTACACCCCGGGACAGGGGGCGCAGGCTACACCTTC. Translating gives CASSLHPGTGGAGYTF.

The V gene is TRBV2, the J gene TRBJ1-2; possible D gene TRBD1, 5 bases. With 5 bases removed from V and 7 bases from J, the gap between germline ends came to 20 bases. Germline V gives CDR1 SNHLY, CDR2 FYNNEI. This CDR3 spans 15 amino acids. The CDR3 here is CASSFDGARTGGYTF. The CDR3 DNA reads TGTGCCAGCAGTTTCGATGGGGCCCGGACTGGTGGCTACACCTTC. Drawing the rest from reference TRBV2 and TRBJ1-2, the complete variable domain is EPEVTQTPSHQVTQMGQEVILRCVPISNHLYFYWYRQILGQKVEFLVSFYNNEISEKSEIFDDQFSVERPDGSNFTLKIRSTKLEDSAMYFCASSFDGARTGGYTFGSGTRLTVV.

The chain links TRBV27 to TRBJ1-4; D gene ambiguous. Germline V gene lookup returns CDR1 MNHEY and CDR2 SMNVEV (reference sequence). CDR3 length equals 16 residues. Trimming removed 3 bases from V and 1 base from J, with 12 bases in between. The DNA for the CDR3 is TGTGCCAGCAGTTTCACAGCCTTCCAAACTAATGAAAAACTGTTTTTT. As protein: CASSFTAFQTNEKLFF.

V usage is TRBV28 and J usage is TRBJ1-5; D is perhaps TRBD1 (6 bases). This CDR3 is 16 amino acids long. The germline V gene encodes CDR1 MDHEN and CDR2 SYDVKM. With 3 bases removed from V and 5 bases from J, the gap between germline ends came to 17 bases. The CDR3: CASSLAGALVHQPQHF. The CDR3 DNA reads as TGTGCCAGCAGTTTGGCAGGGGCCCTTGTCCATCAGCCCCAGCATTTT.

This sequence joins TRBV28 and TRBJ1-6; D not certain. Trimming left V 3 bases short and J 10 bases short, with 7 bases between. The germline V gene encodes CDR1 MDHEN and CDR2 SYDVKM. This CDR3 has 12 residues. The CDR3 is CASSFWESPLHF. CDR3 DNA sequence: TGTGCCAGCAGTTTCTGGGAATCACCCCTCCACTTT.

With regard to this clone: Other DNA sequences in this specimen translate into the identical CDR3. The CDR3 sequence: CASSEVGGYNQPQHF. Here the CDR3 DNA reads TGTGCCAGCAGTGAAGTAGGGGGTTACAATCAGCCCCAGCATTTT. The chain couples TRBV6-1 to TRBJ1-5; TRBD1 is a possible D gene (6 bases). The CDR3 extends over 15 amino acids. Trimming removed 1 base from V and 3 bases from J, with 10 bases in between. Germline CDR1 is MNHNS and CDR2 is SASEGT.

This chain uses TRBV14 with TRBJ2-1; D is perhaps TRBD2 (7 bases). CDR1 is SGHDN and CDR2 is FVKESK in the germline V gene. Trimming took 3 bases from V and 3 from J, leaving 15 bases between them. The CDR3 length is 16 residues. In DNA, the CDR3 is TGTGCCAGCAGCCAGAATACCGGGGGGCTCTACAATGAGCAGTTCTTC. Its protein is CASSQNTGGLYNEQFF.

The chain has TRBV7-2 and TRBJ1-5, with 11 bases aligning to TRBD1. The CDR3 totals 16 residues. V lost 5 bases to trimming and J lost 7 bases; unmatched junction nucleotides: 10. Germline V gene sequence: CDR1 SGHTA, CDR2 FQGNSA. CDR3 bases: TGTGCCAGCAGCACCTCCGGTGGGACAGGGGGGCAGCCCCAGCATTTT. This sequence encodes CASSTSGGTGGQPQHF. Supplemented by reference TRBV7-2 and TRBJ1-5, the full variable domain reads GAGVSQSPSNKVTEKGKDVELRCDPISGHTALYWYRQSLGQGLEFLIYFQGNSAPDKSGLPSDRFSAERTGGSVSTLTIQRTQQEDSAVYLCASSTSGGTGGQPQHFGDGTRLSIL.

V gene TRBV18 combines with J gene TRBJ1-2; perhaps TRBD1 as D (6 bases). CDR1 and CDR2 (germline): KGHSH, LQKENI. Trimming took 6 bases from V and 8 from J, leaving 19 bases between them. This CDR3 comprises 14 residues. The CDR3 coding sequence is TGTGCCAGCTCCCCCGGGGCTGGGGGGCACGGCTACACCTTC. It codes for CASSPGAGGHGYTF.

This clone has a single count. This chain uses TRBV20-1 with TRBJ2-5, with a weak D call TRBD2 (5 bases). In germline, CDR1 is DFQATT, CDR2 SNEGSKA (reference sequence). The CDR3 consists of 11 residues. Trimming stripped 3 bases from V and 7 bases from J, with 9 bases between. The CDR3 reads CSARAAGTQYF. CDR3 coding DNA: TGCAGTGCTAGGGCCGCGGGGACCCAGTACTTC.

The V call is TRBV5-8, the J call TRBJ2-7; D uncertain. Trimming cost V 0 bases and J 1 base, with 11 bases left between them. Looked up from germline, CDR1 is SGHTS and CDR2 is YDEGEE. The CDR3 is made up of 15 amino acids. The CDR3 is CASSLGPQNSYEQYF. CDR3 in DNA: TGTGCCAGCAGCTTGGGACCCCAAAATTCCTACGAGCAGTACTTC.

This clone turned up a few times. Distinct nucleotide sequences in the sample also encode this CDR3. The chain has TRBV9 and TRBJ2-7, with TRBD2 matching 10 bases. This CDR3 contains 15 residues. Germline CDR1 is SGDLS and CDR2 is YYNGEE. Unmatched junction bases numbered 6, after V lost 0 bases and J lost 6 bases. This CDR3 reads CASSVASGGASEQYF. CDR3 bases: TGTGCCAGCAGCGTAGCCAGCGGGGGGGCCAGCGAGCAGTACTTC.

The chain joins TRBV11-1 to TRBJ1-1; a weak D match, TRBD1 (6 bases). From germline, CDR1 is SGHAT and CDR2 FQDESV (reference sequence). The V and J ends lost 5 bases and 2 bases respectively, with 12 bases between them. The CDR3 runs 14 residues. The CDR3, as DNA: TGTGCCAGCAGCCTGCAACAGGGAAACACTGAAGCTTTCTTT. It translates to CASSLQQGNTEAFF.

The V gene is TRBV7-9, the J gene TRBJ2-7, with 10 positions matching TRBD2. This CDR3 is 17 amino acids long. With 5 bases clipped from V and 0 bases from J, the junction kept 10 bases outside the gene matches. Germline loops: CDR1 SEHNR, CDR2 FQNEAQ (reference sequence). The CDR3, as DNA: TGTGCCAGCAGCGGGACAGGTAGCGGGGGGCTCTCCTACGAGCAGTACTTC. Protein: CASSGTGSGGLSYEQYF.

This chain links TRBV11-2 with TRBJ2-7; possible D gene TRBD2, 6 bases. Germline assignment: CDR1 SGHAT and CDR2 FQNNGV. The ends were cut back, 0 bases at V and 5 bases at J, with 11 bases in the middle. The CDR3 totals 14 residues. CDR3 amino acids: CASSLDRTTNEQYF. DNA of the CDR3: TGTGCCAGCAGCTTAGACCGGACTACGAACGAGCAGTACTTC.

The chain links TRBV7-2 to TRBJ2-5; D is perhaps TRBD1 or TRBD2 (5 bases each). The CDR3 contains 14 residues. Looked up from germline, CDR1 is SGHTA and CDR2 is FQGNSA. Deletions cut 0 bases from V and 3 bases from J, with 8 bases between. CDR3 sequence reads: CASSLAGTKETQYF. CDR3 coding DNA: TGTGCCAGCAGCTTAGCGGGGACCAAAGAGACCCAGTACTTC.

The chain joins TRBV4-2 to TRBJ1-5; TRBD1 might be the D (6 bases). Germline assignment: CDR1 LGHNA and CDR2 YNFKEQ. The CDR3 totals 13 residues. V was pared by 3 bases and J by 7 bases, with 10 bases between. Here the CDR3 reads CASSQSGDQPQHF. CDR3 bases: TGTGCCAGCAGCCAGTCAGGGGACCAGCCCCAGCATTTT.

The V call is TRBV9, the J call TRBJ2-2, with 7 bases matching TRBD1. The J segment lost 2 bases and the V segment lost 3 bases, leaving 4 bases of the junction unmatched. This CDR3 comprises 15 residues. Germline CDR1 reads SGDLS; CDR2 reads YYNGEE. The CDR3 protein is CASSEQGLNTGELFF. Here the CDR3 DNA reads TGTGCCAGCAGCGAACAGGGGCTCAACACCGGGGAGCTGTTTTTT.